The rows below give T cell receptor beta chains drawn from one sample of a study of shared clonotypes between healthy human individuals. Data came from immunoSEQ multiplex PCR; TCRdb stores just in-frame clones and leaves some out. The table has roughly 1 million clones, about 75% seen once. The sample comprised memory CD4+ T cells sorted from blood. The receptors here all came from a man younger than 35 in good health. Both conserved end residues are part of each CDR3. D genes are given only for firm matches. Size is stated for part of the rows, as once, few or many counts, or as a class when the clone is expanded.

CDR3 DNA: TGCGCCAGCAAGGTGGCACCGAACACTGAAGCTTTCTTT; CDR3 protein: CASKVAPNTEAFF; D gene: -; V gene: TRBV10-2; clone size: once; J gene: TRBJ1-1
CDR3 DNA: TGCGCCAGCAGACAGGATGGGAACACCGGGGAGCTGTTTTTT; CDR3 protein: CASRQDGNTGELFF; D gene: -; V gene: TRBV5-1; clone size: -; J gene: TRBJ2-2
CDR3 DNA: TGTGCCAGCTCTCGGACGGGTACGCAGTATTTT; CDR3 protein: CASSRTGTQYF; D gene: -; V gene: TRBV6-5; clone size: -; J gene: TRBJ2-3
CDR3 DNA: TGCGCCAGCAGCAGCGGAGGGCTCACTGAAGCTTTCTTT; CDR3 protein: CASSSGGLTEAFF; D gene: -; V gene: TRBV5-1; clone size: -; J gene: TRBJ1-1
CDR3 DNA: TGTGCCAGTAGTATGGCAGGATCCTACGAGCAGTACTTC; CDR3 protein: CASSMAGSYEQYF; D gene: -; V gene: TRBV19; clone size: -; J gene: TRBJ2-7
CDR3 DNA: TGTGCCAGCAGTCAAGGGTATTCACCCCTCCACTTT; CDR3 protein: CASSQGYSPLHF; D gene: -; V gene: TRBV28; clone size: -; J gene: TRBJ1-6
CDR3 DNA: TGCGCCAGCAGTAACCCCCAAGAGACCCAGTACTTC; CDR3 protein: CASSNPQETQYF; D gene: -; V gene: TRBV5-1; clone size: -; J gene: TRBJ2-5
CDR3 DNA: TGTGCCAGCAGCCAGGCCGGGACAGGGCATGAAAAACTGTTTTTT; CDR3 protein: CASSQAGTGHEKLFF; D gene: TRBD1; V gene: TRBV28; clone size: once; J gene: TRBJ1-4
CDR3 DNA: TGTGCCAGCGGGAGTGAGGGCGCCGACTATGGCTACACCTTC; CDR3 protein: CASGSEGADYGYTF; D gene: -; V gene: TRBV7-9; clone size: -; J gene: TRBJ1-2
CDR3 DNA: TGTGCCAGCAGTTTTTTGCTGGCACAAGAGACCCAGTACTTC; CDR3 protein: CASSFLLAQETQYF; D gene: -; V gene: TRBV27; clone size: -; J gene: TRBJ2-5
CDR3 DNA: TGTGCCAGTAGGAGCCAGCAGAACACTGAAGCTTTCTTT; CDR3 protein: CASRSQQNTEAFF; D gene: -; V gene: TRBV19; clone size: -; J gene: TRBJ1-1
CDR3 DNA: TGTGCCACCAGCCGGGGAAAAGAGACCCAGTACTTC; CDR3 protein: CATSRGKETQYF; D gene: -; V gene: TRBV15; clone size: -; J gene: TRBJ2-5
CDR3 DNA: TGTGCCAGCAGCTTGGCCTTTAGCGGGTCCTACAATGAGCAGTTCTTC; CDR3 protein: CASSLAFSGSYNEQFF; D gene: TRBD2; V gene: TRBV7-2; clone size: few; J gene: TRBJ2-1
CDR3 DNA: TGTGCCAGCAGTTACGGGCGGCAGCCGTACGAGCAGTACTTC; CDR3 protein: CASSYGRQPYEQYF; D gene: -; V gene: TRBV6-5; clone size: once; J gene: TRBJ2-7
CDR3 DNA: TGTGCCAGCAGCGTAGCCGGCAGCAACACAGATACGCAGTATTTT; CDR3 protein: CASSVAGSNTDTQYF; D gene: -; V gene: TRBV9; clone size: -; J gene: TRBJ2-3
CDR3 DNA: TGTGCCAGCAGAGGGCCAGCACCCATTCAGTACTTC; CDR3 protein: CASRGPAPIQYF; D gene: -; V gene: TRBV2; clone size: -; J gene: TRBJ2-4
CDR3 DNA: TGTGCCACCAGCAGAGAAATGGGAAAAGCTGGAAACACCATATATTTT; CDR3 protein: CATSREMGKAGNTIYF; D gene: -; V gene: TRBV15; clone size: few; J gene: TRBJ1-3
CDR3 DNA: TGCGCCAGCAGCTCGGGAGACACAGGGCGGGCAGAGACCCAGTACTTC; CDR3 protein: CASSSGDTGRAETQYF; D gene: -; V gene: TRBV5-1; clone size: -; J gene: TRBJ2-5
CDR3 DNA: TGTGCCAGTAGTATAGTAGAGGGGAGAAGCAATCAGCCCCAGCATTTT; CDR3 protein: CASSIVEGRSNQPQHF; D gene: -; V gene: TRBV19; clone size: -; J gene: TRBJ1-5
CDR3 DNA: TGCGCCAGCAGCCAGATCTTTAAATACAATGAGCAGTTCTTC; CDR3 protein: CASSQIFKYNEQFF; D gene: -; V gene: TRBV4-1; clone size: -; J gene: TRBJ2-1
CDR3 DNA: TGTGCCAGCAGTTGGGACTCCTATAATTCACCCCTCCACTTT; CDR3 protein: CASSWDSYNSPLHF; D gene: -; V gene: TRBV28; clone size: -; J gene: TRBJ1-6
CDR3 DNA: TGCGCCAGCATGGGGGGCAGCGTGAACACTGAAGCTTTCTTT; CDR3 protein: CASMGGSVNTEAFF; D gene: -; V gene: TRBV5-1; clone size: few; J gene: TRBJ1-1
CDR3 DNA: TGTGCCAGCAGCTTGGACAGGGGTGTTAATTCACCCCTCCACTTT; CDR3 protein: CASSLDRGVNSPLHF; D gene: TRBD1; V gene: TRBV5-4; clone size: once; J gene: TRBJ1-6
CDR3 DNA: TGCAGCGTTGAGGGGTCCTACGAGCAGTACTTC; CDR3 protein: CSVEGSYEQYF; D gene: -; V gene: TRBV29-1; clone size: -; J gene: TRBJ2-7
CDR3 DNA: TGCAGCGTATTTGTTGGGGGCTACATCCTGAACACTGAAGCTTTCTTT; CDR3 protein: CSVFVGGYILNTEAFF; D gene: -; V gene: TRBV29-1; clone size: once; J gene: TRBJ1-1
CDR3 DNA: TGTGCCAGCAGGGCAGGGATACAATATTCGGCTGAAGCTTTCTTT; CDR3 protein: CASRAGIQYSAEAFF; D gene: -; V gene: TRBV2; clone size: -; J gene: TRBJ1-1
CDR3 DNA: TGTGCCAGCAGCTCTAGCGGGGGTAGGGAGACCCAGTACTTC; CDR3 protein: CASSSSGGRETQYF; D gene: TRBD2; V gene: TRBV5-4; clone size: -; J gene: TRBJ2-5
CDR3 DNA: TGTGCCAGCAGCCAGCTGGACAGGAGCACCGGGGAGCTGTTTTTT; CDR3 protein: CASSQLDRSTGELFF; D gene: TRBD1; V gene: TRBV7-9; clone size: -; J gene: TRBJ2-2
CDR3 DNA: TGTGCCAGCAGTAGGACCGGCAGCACAGATACGCAGTATTTT; CDR3 protein: CASSRTGSTDTQYF; D gene: -; V gene: TRBV7-9; clone size: -; J gene: TRBJ2-3
CDR3 DNA: TGTGCCATCAGTGAAATGGTATGGGCTAGCTTAACCTACGAGCAGTACTTC; CDR3 protein: CAISEMVWASLTYEQYF; D gene: -; V gene: TRBV10-3; clone size: -; J gene: TRBJ2-7
CDR3 DNA: TGTGCCAGCAGTGATGGACAGGGCACTAACTATGGCTACACCTTC; CDR3 protein: CASSDGQGTNYGYTF; D gene: TRBD1; V gene: TRBV6-1; clone size: -; J gene: TRBJ1-2
CDR3 DNA: TGTGCCAGCAGCCCCCGACAGGGTATGAATCAGGCCGGGGAGCTGTTTTTT; CDR3 protein: CASSPRQGMNQAGELFF; D gene: TRBD1; V gene: TRBV7-2; clone size: -; J gene: TRBJ2-2
CDR3 DNA: TGTGCCAGTAGCACAGGGGGCTCGAGCAATCAGCCCCAGCATTTT; CDR3 protein: CASSTGGSSNQPQHF; D gene: TRBD1; V gene: TRBV19; clone size: -; J gene: TRBJ1-5
CDR3 DNA: TGCGCCAGCAGCTTGGGCGGGGGGGCCCGGAACGAGCAGTACTTC; CDR3 protein: CASSLGGGARNEQYF; D gene: TRBD2; V gene: TRBV5-1; clone size: -; J gene: TRBJ2-7
CDR3 DNA: TGTGCCAGCAGTCAACCAACAGATACGCAGTATTTT; CDR3 protein: CASSQPTDTQYF; D gene: -; V gene: TRBV28; clone size: few; J gene: TRBJ2-3
CDR3 DNA: TGTGCCAGCAGCGTAGGAGGGAGGGATTACAATGAGCAGTTCTTC; CDR3 protein: CASSVGGRDYNEQFF; D gene: TRBD2; V gene: TRBV9; clone size: -; J gene: TRBJ2-1
CDR3 DNA: TGTGCCAGCAGTCCACGGGCATTTGGCTACACCTTC; CDR3 protein: CASSPRAFGYTF; D gene: -; V gene: TRBV28; clone size: -; J gene: TRBJ1-2
CDR3 DNA: TGTGCCAGCAGCTTAATAGCGGGAGATAGAACAGATACGCAGTATTTT; CDR3 protein: CASSLIAGDRTDTQYF; D gene: TRBD2; V gene: TRBV7-2; clone size: many; J gene: TRBJ2-3
CDR3 DNA: TGCGCCAGCAGCCCGGCGTGGGCAGGGGGAGGAGAGACCCAGTACTTC; CDR3 protein: CASSPAWAGGGETQYF; D gene: -; V gene: TRBV5-1; clone size: -; J gene: TRBJ2-5
CDR3 DNA: TGCGCCAGCAGCTTGGAGAGTGCCGACGAAAAACTGTTTTTT; CDR3 protein: CASSLESADEKLFF; D gene: -; V gene: TRBV5-1; clone size: -; J gene: TRBJ1-4
CDR3 DNA: TGCAGCGGAGAGAATAACGGGGCAGATACGCAGTATTTT; CDR3 protein: CSGENNGADTQYF; D gene: -; V gene: TRBV29-1; clone size: -; J gene: TRBJ2-3
CDR3 DNA: TGTGCCAGCAGCTTCTCCAAAGGGGGCCAGGGGAATCAGCCCCAGCATTTT; CDR3 protein: CASSFSKGGQGNQPQHF; D gene: TRBD1; V gene: TRBV7-8; clone size: -; J gene: TRBJ1-5
CDR3 DNA: TGTGCCAGCAGCTTAGAGGCCAAAACCTACGAGCAGTACTTC; CDR3 protein: CASSLEAKTYEQYF; D gene: -; V gene: TRBV7-9; clone size: -; J gene: TRBJ2-7
CDR3 DNA: TGCGCCAGTCTCAGGGGGCTGGGATACGAGCAGTACTTC; CDR3 protein: CASLRGLGYEQYF; D gene: TRBD1; V gene: TRBV10-2; clone size: many; J gene: TRBJ2-7
CDR3 DNA: TGTGCTAGTAACTCTGGGTTGTTGCGGGAGACAGGAGAGACCCAGTACTTC; CDR3 protein: CASNSGLLRETGETQYF; D gene: -; V gene: TRBV12-5; clone size: -; J gene: TRBJ2-5
CDR3 DNA: TGTGCCAGCAGCCCCACCACCGGGACAGGGAGAAATGAGCAGTTCTTC; CDR3 protein: CASSPTTGTGRNEQFF; D gene: TRBD1; V gene: TRBV7-2; clone size: -; J gene: TRBJ2-1
CDR3 DNA: TGTGCCAGCAGTCGTTACAGGGGAACTAATGAAAAACTGTTTTTT; CDR3 protein: CASSRYRGTNEKLFF; D gene: TRBD1; V gene: TRBV6-5; clone size: -; J gene: TRBJ1-4
CDR3 DNA: TGTGCCAGCAGCTTGGGCGGGAGGGCCGAAGAGACCCAGTACTTC; CDR3 protein: CASSLGGRAEETQYF; D gene: TRBD2; V gene: TRBV7-2; clone size: -; J gene: TRBJ2-5
CDR3 DNA: TGCGCCAGCAGCCATGACATAGATCAGCCCCAGCATTTT; CDR3 protein: CASSHDIDQPQHF; D gene: -; V gene: TRBV5-1; clone size: many; J gene: TRBJ1-5
CDR3 DNA: TGTGCCAGCAGCTCGGGACAGGGGATGAACACTGAAGCTTTCTTT; CDR3 protein: CASSSGQGMNTEAFF; D gene: TRBD1; V gene: TRBV5-4; clone size: -; J gene: TRBJ1-1
CDR3 DNA: TGCGCCAGCAGCAGGGGGGCTGGTCTCGACACAGATACGCAGTATTTT; CDR3 protein: CASSRGAGLDTDTQYF; D gene: -; V gene: TRBV5-1; clone size: -; J gene: TRBJ2-3